The 12 T cell receptor beta chains listed next were all sequenced from one sample in a study of blood T cell repertoires in COVID-19. Data came from immunoSEQ multiplex PCR; TCRdb stores just in-frame clones and leaves some out. Of fewer than 250,000 clones in the sample, about nine tenths were seen once. Sequences were obtained from peripheral blood. The source is a man aged 60 to 69 who had recovered from COVID-19.

For this clone: Likely a read error: the CDR3 ends without its conserved phenylalanine or tryptophan. The DNA is omitted, as the CDR3 cannot be located on it reliably, and the CDR3 follows TCRdb's listing. The rearrangement uses TRBV7-3 and TRBJ2-7; the D segment call TRBD2 is taken from the table without a DNA check. The CDR3 numbers 8 amino acids, ends counted. Germline V CDR1 and CDR2: SGHTA, FQGTGA. The CDR3 sequence is CASSLTFP.

The chain couples TRBV30 to TRBJ1-4; possible D gene TRBD1, 5 bases. Germline CDR1 is GTSNPN and CDR2 is SVGIG (reference sequence). The CDR3 length is 15 residues. V lost 4 bases and J lost 0, with 12 bases in between. In nucleotides, the CDR3 is TGTGCCTGGAACATAAAACAGGCAACTAATGAAAAACTGTTTTTT. This translates into CAWNIKQATNEKLFF.

The genes are TRBV5-6 and TRBJ2-5; D is perhaps TRBD2 (6 bases). V lost 4 bases and J 5 bases, leaving 9 bases between the germline ends. The V gene's germline CDR1 is SGHDT and CDR2 YYEEEE. This CDR3 is built from 12 residues. DNA for the CDR3: TGTGCCAGCAGCCCAGGAGGGGAGACCCAGTACTTC. Protein: CASSPGGETQYF. Full variable domain (outside the CDR3, taken from reference TRBV5-6 and TRBJ2-5): DAGVTQSPTHLIKTRGQQVTLRCSPKSGHDTVSWYQQALGQGPQFIFQYYEEEERQRGNFPDRFSGHQFPNYSSELNVNALLLGDSALYLCASSPGGETQYFGPGTRLLVL.

This rearrangement joins TRBV29-1 to TRBJ2-2, with 8 bases identical to TRBD2. CDR3 length: 12 residues. Per germline, CDR1 SQVTM and CDR2 ANQGSEA. The CDR3 loop is CSGGGRTGELFF. The CDR3 nucleotides read TGCAGTGGGGGCGGGAGGACCGGGGAGCTGTTTTTT.

This clone has more than one count but fewer than ten. The chain combines TRBV7-9 with TRBJ1-6, with 10 bases fitting TRBD1. Germline V gene data show CDR1 as SEHNR and CDR2 as FQNEAQ (reference sequence). Trimming cost V 5 bases and J 7 bases; bases outside gene matches: 2. The CDR3 has 14 amino acids. The CDR3 loop is CASSRQGANSPLHF. The CDR3 DNA is TGTGCCAGCAGCAGACAGGGGGCAAATTCACCCCTCCACTTT. Complete variable domain (other parts from reference TRBV7-9 and TRBJ1-6): DTGVSQNPRHKITKRGQNVTFRCDPISEHNRLYWYRQTLGQGPEFLTYFQNEAQLEKSRLLSDRFSAERPKGSFSTLEIQRTEQGDSAMYLCASSRQGANSPLHFGNGTRLTVT.

The chain carries TRBV7-9 and TRBJ2-3; a possible D gene is TRBD2 (6 bases). CDR1 is SEHNR and CDR2 is FQNEAQ in the germline V gene (reference sequence). The V end was cut by 1 base, the J end by 0 bases, with 11 bases between. The CDR3 is made up of 16 amino acids. The DNA of the CDR3 is TGTGCCAGCAGCTTAGGGGCGACTAGTAGCACAGATACGCAGTATTTT. Translated, it gives CASSLGATSSTDTQYF.

This chain joins TRBV7-2 and TRBJ1-2, with 12 bases fitting TRBD1. Germline V gives CDR1 SGHTA, CDR2 FQGNSA. This CDR3 spans 16 amino acids. V lost 4 bases to trimming and J lost 2 bases; unmatched junction nucleotides: 5. The CDR3 region has the DNA TGTGCCAGCAGCTCGCCCGGGACAGGGGGCAACTATGGCTACACCTTC. This codes for CASSSPGTGGNYGYTF.

This chain connects TRBV5-1 to TRBJ2-2, with D hard to call. The CDR3 length is 15 residues. Germline-derived CDR1 and CDR2 are SGHRS and YFSETQ. The germline V and J ends were trimmed by 2 bases and 0 bases, with 8 bases remaining between them. This CDR3 reads CASSLLTSNTGELFF. In nucleotides, the CDR3 is TGCGCCAGCAGCTTACTCACCTCGAACACCGGGGAGCTGTTTTTT.

The V call is TRBV5-6, the J call TRBJ1-6, with TRBD1 as a possible D gene (6 bases). Germline loops: CDR1 SGHDT, CDR2 YYEEEE. This CDR3 comprises 16 residues. The V and J ends lost 4 bases and 10 bases respectively, with 21 bases between them. CDR3 region: CASSIVQGWQKSPLHF. The DNA of the CDR3 is TGTGCCAGCAGCATAGTACAGGGTTGGCAAAAGTCACCCCTCCACTTT. Looking up the rest from reference TRBV5-6 and TRBJ1-6 gives the full variable domain: DAGVTQSPTHLIKTRGQQVTLRCSPKSGHDTVSWYQQALGQGPQFIFQYYEEEERQRGNFPDRFSGHQFPNYSSELNVNALLLGDSALYLCASSIVQGWQKSPLHFGNGTRLTVT.

V usage is TRBV5-4 and J usage is TRBJ1-2, with TRBD1 identical over 9 bases. CDR1 and CDR2 (germline): SGHNT, YYREEE (reference sequence). The CDR3 length is 15 residues. J gave up 3 bases and V 4 bases, and 7 bases lay outside the gene matches. The CDR3 nucleotides read TGTGCCAGCAGCCCGCAGACAGGGGGATACTATGGCTACACCTTC. This gives the protein CASSPQTGGYYGYTF.

The rearrangement joins TRBV4-1 to TRBJ2-1, with 8 positions matching TRBD2. The CDR3 extends over 16 amino acids. Germline CDR1 is MGHRA and CDR2 is YSYEKL. The V and J ends lost 6 bases and 7 bases, in that order; junction bases with no gene match: 14. CDR3 amino acids: CASSHVSGGLTNEQFF. The DNA for the CDR3 is TGCGCCAGCAGTCACGTGAGCGGGGGCCTCACTAATGAGCAGTTCTTC.

This clone was detected once. This chain connects TRBV6-5 to TRBJ1-2; the match to TRBD1 covers 7 bases. CDR3 size: 13 residues. V lost 8 bases, J lost 7 bases, and 10 bases stayed unmatched. The germline CDR1 and CDR2 sequences are MNHEY and SVGAGI. CDR3: CASVERQGGGYTF. CDR3 nucleotide sequence: TGTGCCAGCGTGGAAAGACAGGGAGGTGGCTACACCTTC.